The 27 T cell receptor beta chains below were found in one sample sequenced in a study of naive and memory T cell subsets. The SP2 primer and nested alpha and beta constant region primers amplified ligated cDNA in four rounds. TCRdb analysed the UMI-ligation and nested PCR reads with MiXCR anew, one entry per CDR3 protein. The table lists approximately 21,000 distinct CDR3 sequences, 6% of them singletons. Treatment here: skin biopsy from PPD injection site in Mantoux-positive individual. The library had UMIs added by 3' ligation of an oligonucleotide to TCR cDNA. Specimen: skin, collected from a tuberculin skin test site. These receptors all come from an adult in good health.

This clonotype was recorded many times. CDR3 in amino acids: CASSQDSSSGSEQFF. DNA of the CDR3: TGCGCCAGCAGCCAAGACTCCTCTAGCGGGAGTGAGCAGTTCTTC. The rearrangement links TRBV4-3 to TRBJ2-1; 10 positions agree with TRBD2. After removal of 0 bases from V and 9 bases from J, the junction contained 5 bases not matched to a gene. CDR1 and CDR2 (germline): LGHNA, YSLEER. The CDR3 runs to 15 residues.

Turning to this clonotype: A much more abundant neighbour one base away suggests this may be a read error. The V gene is TRBV5-1, the J gene TRBJ2-7; 9 bases map to TRBD1. The CDR3 is 14 residues long. The germline V gene encodes CDR1 SGHRS and CDR2 YFSETQ. The CDR3 here is CVSSSPGQGYEQYF. CDR3 nucleotide sequence: TGCGTCAGCAGCTCCCCGGGACAGGGCTACGAGCAGTACTTC. The whole variable domain, remainder taken from reference TRBV5-1 and TRBJ2-7, is KAGVTQTPRYLIKTRGQQVTLSCSPISGHRSVSWYQQTPGQGLQFLFEYFSETQRNKGNFPGRFSGRQFSNSRSEMNVSTLELGDSALYLCVSSSPGQGYEQYFGPGTRLTVT.

This clonotype was seen a few times. The rearrangement uses TRBV27 and TRBJ2-1, with D unresolved. The CDR3 totals 16 residues. Trimming removed 3 bases at V and 0 bases at J, with 12 bases between. CDR1 and CDR2 from the germline V gene are MNHEY and SMNVEV (reference sequence). The CDR3: CASSLRQLSSYNEQFF. The CDR3 coding sequence is TGTGCCAGCAGTTTGAGGCAGCTAAGCTCCTACAATGAGCAGTTCTTC.

Here the CDR3 DNA reads TGTGCCATCAGCGGGACAGGCGGGGATCAGCCCCAGCATTTT. Residues: CAISGTGGDQPQHF. V and J are TRBV10-3 and TRBJ1-5, with 8 bases that match TRBD1. Germline V gene lookup returns CDR1 ENHRY and CDR2 SYGVKD. The V segment lost 6 bases and the J segment 5 bases; nucleotides outside the gene matches: 6. This CDR3 has 14 residues.

This clonotype was found many times. The J gene is TRBJ2-7, the V gene TRBV27; 11 nucleotides match TRBD2. V shed 4 bases and J 5 bases; nucleotides not matched to a gene: 10. Germline V lookup: CDR1 MNHEY, CDR2 SMNVEV (reference sequence). CDR3 length equals 16 residues. The CDR3 nucleotides read TGTGCCAGCAGTTACAAACCTAGCGGGAGGACCCACGAGCAGTACTTC. This encodes CASSYKPSGRTHEQYF.

This clonotype was detected a few times. The chain employs TRBV6-4 and TRBJ2-5, with 9 bases that match TRBD2. J lost 1 base, V lost 9 bases, and 9 bases had no gene match. The germline V gene has CDR1 MRHNA and CDR2 SNTAGT. The CDR3 has 15 amino acids. The CDR3 coding sequence is TGTGCCAGTTTCCCTGGGCGGGAGGGCCAAGAGACCCAGTACTTC. It encodes CASFPGREGQETQYF.

This clonotype was seen repeatedly, ten times or more. The chain recombines TRBV5-4 with TRBJ2-3; 9 bases are shared with TRBD1. Germline lookup yields CDR1 SGHNT and CDR2 YYREEE (reference sequence). V shed 4 bases, J shed 4 bases, and the junction held 4 bases outside the gene matches. The CDR3 length is 14 residues. The DNA of the CDR3 is TGTGCCAGCAGCCCGGGACAGGGCCCAGATACGCAGTATTTT. This codes for CASSPGQGPDTQYF.

The chain carries TRBV4-1 and TRBJ2-5; 9 bases align to TRBD2. CDR3 length equals 17 residues. CDR1 and CDR2 (germline): MGHRA, YSYEKL. Losses at the gene ends were 0 bases for V and 2 bases for J; bases not matched to a gene: 7. CDR3 bases: TGCGCCAGCAGCCAAGATCCCCCGACTAGCGGACAAGAGACCCAGTACTTC. Translation: CASSQDPPTSGQETQYF.

This clonotype was recorded many times. CDR3 loop: CASSPTGEKVTQYF. In DNA form, the CDR3 reads TGTGCCAGCAGCCCGACAGGGGAAAAGGTGACCCAGTACTTC. The V and J genes are TRBV7-2 and TRBJ2-5; 8 positions match TRBD1. The V segment lost 5 bases and the J segment 7 bases; nucleotides outside the gene matches: 9. The CDR3 is 14 amino acids. Germline loops: CDR1 SGHTA, CDR2 FQGNSA.

A few counts support this clonotype. V is TRBV3-1 and J is TRBJ1-1, with a tentative D call TRBD1 (5 bases). The CDR3 loop spans 13 amino acids. V lost 5 bases, J lost 5 bases, and 12 bases lay in between. CDR1 LGHDT and CDR2 YNNKEL come from the germline V gene (reference sequence). The CDR3 DNA sequence: TGTGCCAGCAGCTCAGGGATCCGGACTGAAGCTTTCTTT. It codes for CASSSGIRTEAFF.

Turning to this clonotype: Compared with germline, one end of the junction differs, possibly owing to a read error. The gene calls are TRBV19 and TRBJ1-1; D may be TRBD1 (6 bases). The germline gives CDR1 LNHDA, CDR2 SQIVND (reference sequence). The CDR3 extends over 12 amino acids. The CDR3 DNA reads as TGTGCCAGTAGTATTAGGGCAGGGGAGGTGATCTTT. It translates to CASSIRAGEVIF. Supplemented by reference TRBV19 and TRBJ1-1, the full variable domain reads DGGITQSPKYLFRKEGQNVTLSCEQNLNHDAMYWYRQDPGQGLRLIYYSQIVNDFQKGDIAEGYSVSREKKESFPLTVTSAQKNPTAFYLCASSIRAGEVIFGQGTRLTVV.

This clonotype was recorded many times. The rearrangement joins TRBV4-3 to TRBJ2-2; TRBD1 matches at 9 bases. Germline assignment: CDR1 LGHNA and CDR2 YSLEER. The CDR3 extends over 16 amino acids. V shed 2 bases, J shed 4 bases, and the junction held 5 bases outside the gene matches. The CDR3 loop reads CASSQPDRGGTGELFF. The CDR3 bases are TGCGCCAGCAGCCAACCGGACAGGGGTGGCACCGGGGAGCTGTTTTTT.

J is TRBJ2-2 and V is TRBV7-2; D is unresolved. The CDR3 extends over 16 amino acids. Germline loops: CDR1 SGHTA, CDR2 FQGNSA. The V gene lost 1 base and the J gene lost 6 bases, with 15 bases spanning the gap. The CDR3 sequence: CASSLVGVVGSGELFF. In nucleotides, the CDR3 is TGTGCCAGCAGCTTAGTTGGAGTAGTTGGGTCCGGGGAGCTGTTTTTT.

The J gene is TRBJ1-3, the V gene TRBV5-8; D is unclear. The V and J ends lost 0 bases and 2 bases respectively, with 6 bases between them. The V gene's germline CDR1 is SGHTS and CDR2 YDEGEE. The CDR3 is 14 amino acids. The DNA of the CDR3 is TGTGCCAGCAGCTTGGGGACGGCTGGAAACACCATATATTTT. It encodes CASSLGTAGNTIYF.

By proportion, this clonotype is medium-sized. V gene TRBV5-1 combines with J gene TRBJ2-1; 12 bases line up with TRBD2. The CDR3 covers 17 residues. Looked up from germline, CDR1 is SGHRS and CDR2 is YFSETQ. J gave up 2 bases and V 4 bases, and 7 bases lay outside the gene matches. This CDR3 is CASSSTSGRLTYNEQFF. CDR3 coding DNA: TGCGCCAGCAGCAGTACTAGCGGGAGGCTAACCTACAATGAGCAGTTCTTC. The full variable domain, its missing parts supplied by reference TRBV5-1 and TRBJ2-1, is KAGVTQTPRYLIKTRGQQVTLSCSPISGHRSVSWYQQTPGQGLQFLFEYFSETQRNKGNFPGRFSGRQFSNSRSEMNVSTLELGDSALYLCASSSTSGRLTYNEQFFGPGTRLTVL.

This clonotype is medium-sized by share. CDR3 nucleotides: TGTGCCAGCAACCACCCGAGGGGGGGTTGGAGCAATCAGCCCCAGCATTTT. Protein product: CASNHPRGGWSNQPQHF. V usage is TRBV6-2 or TRBV6-3 and J usage is TRBJ1-5; TRBD1 is a possible D gene (6 bases). The CDR3 is made up of 17 amino acids. Trimming removed 7 bases from V and 1 base from J, with 20 bases in between. Per the germline V gene, CDR1 is MNHEY and CDR2 is SVGEGT.

This clonotype has a count of ten or more. The CDR3 coding sequence is TGTGCCATCAGCGACAGGGGTAGTTCCAATGAGCAGTTCTTC. It yields the protein CAISDRGSSNEQFF. V and J are TRBV10-3 and TRBJ2-1; 8 nucleotides match TRBD1. The CDR3 contains 14 residues. With 6 bases clipped from V and 6 bases from J, the junction kept 7 bases outside the gene matches. Germline CDR1 is ENHRY and CDR2 is SYGVKD.

Within the sample, this clonotype is medium-sized. J is TRBJ2-1 and V is TRBV13, with a tentative D call TRBD2 (6 bases). Germline loops: CDR1 PRHDT, CDR2 FYEKMQ (reference sequence). This CDR3 is built from 15 residues. V lost 5 bases and J lost 2, with 13 bases in between. The CDR3 DNA sequence: TGTGCCAGCAGCCCCGTAGGCGGGACCTACAATGAGCAGTTCTTC. Encoded protein: CASSPVGGTYNEQFF.

This clonotype was seen at least ten times. This chain uses TRBV7-2 with TRBJ2-7; 11 nucleotides agree with TRBD2. Germline assignment: CDR1 SGHTA and CDR2 FQGNSA. The V and J ends lost 2 bases and 6 bases, in that order; junction bases with no gene match: 6. The CDR3 length is 15 residues. CDR3 DNA sequence: TGTGCCAGCAGCTTACCACTAGCGGGAGTGGGCGAGCAGTACTTC. Its protein is CASSLPLAGVGEQYF.

The rearrangement links TRBV29-1 to TRBJ1-1; weak D call: TRBD1 (5 bases). CDR1 and CDR2 from the germline V gene are SQVTM and ANQGSEA. CDR3 length equals 13 residues. V was shortened by 1 base and J by 2 bases, with 8 bases between the two germline ends. CDR3 loop: CSVEGQYNTEAFF. The DNA of the CDR3 is TGCAGCGTTGAAGGACAGTATAACACTGAAGCTTTCTTT. The full variable domain, with the rest looked up from reference TRBV29-1 and TRBJ1-1, is SAVISQKPSRDICQRGTSLTIQCQVDSQVTMMFWYRQQPGQSLTLIATANQGSEATYESGFVIDKFPISRPNLTFSTLTVSNMSPEDSSIYLCSVEGQYNTEAFFGQGTRLTVV.

This clonotype was counted many times. The V gene is TRBV29-1, the J gene TRBJ2-1, with 11 bases aligning to TRBD2. V shed 3 bases and J 6 bases; nucleotides not matched to a gene: 10. Germline V CDR1 and CDR2: SQVTM, ANQGSEA. This CDR3 comprises 16 residues. The CDR3 region is CSVDARGTSGTNEQFF. Here the CDR3 DNA reads TGCAGCGTTGATGCGAGAGGGACTAGCGGCACCAATGAGCAGTTCTTC.

This clonotype was detected a few times. The gene calls are TRBV27 and TRBJ1-1; a possible D gene is TRBD1 (6 bases). Germline CDR1 reads MNHEY; CDR2 reads SMNVEV (reference sequence). Trimming shortened V by 2 bases and J by 11 bases, and 12 bases separated the two germline ends. The CDR3 is made up of 12 amino acids. The CDR3 reads CASSLEGGTAFF. The CDR3 DNA follows: TGTGCCAGCAGTTTAGAGGGGGGGACGGCTTTCTTT.

Comments on this clonotype: A much bigger clone sits one base away, suggesting this may be a read error. The chain uses TRBV7-2 and TRBJ2-3; TRBD2 matches 8 bases. V gave up 6 bases and J gave up 5 bases; unmatched junction bases: 10. The length of the CDR3 is 15 residues. The germline gives CDR1 SGHTA, CDR2 FQGNSA. As DNA, the CDR3 is TGTGCCAGCAGATTCCAAGCGGGAGCGGAAGATACGCAGTATTTT. Protein product: CASRFQAGAEDTQYF.

This clonotype was counted many times. The rearrangement links TRBV19 to TRBJ1-5; D is possibly TRBD1 (6 bases). V was pared by 9 bases and J by 4 bases, with 13 bases between. CDR1 is LNHDA, CDR2 SQIVND, per germline (reference sequence). The CDR3 length is 13 residues. Here the CDR3 DNA reads TGTGCCAGCCACCGGACAGTAAATCAGCCCCAGCATTTT. Translation: CASHRTVNQPQHF.

This clonotype was recorded at least ten times. The chain uses TRBV2 and TRBJ2-1; D gene ambiguous. This CDR3 is 12 amino acids long. CDR1 is SNHLY and CDR2 is FYNNEI in the germline V gene. V lost 1 base and J lost 6, with 4 bases in between. Here the CDR3 reads CASSEGFNEQFF. In DNA, the CDR3 is TGTGCCAGCAGTGAAGGGTTCAATGAGCAGTTCTTC. The full variable domain, completed using reference TRBV2 and TRBJ2-1, is EPEVTQTPSHQVTQMGQEVILRCVPISNHLYFYWYRQILGQKVEFLVSFYNNEISEKSEIFDDQFSVERPDGSNFTLKIRSTKLEDSAMYFCASSEGFNEQFFGPGTRLTVL.

V usage is TRBV5-6 and J usage is TRBJ1-4; D gene ambiguous. CDR1 SGHDT and CDR2 YYEEEE come from the germline V gene. This CDR3 has 15 residues. V gave up 3 bases and J gave up 3 bases, with 12 bases separating them. The CDR3 DNA is TGTGCCAGCAGCTGGGCCCTCGCGGCTAATGAAAAACTGTTTTTT. It codes for CASSWALAANEKLFF.

This clonotype was seen many times. Here the CDR3 DNA reads TGTGCCAGCAGTTGGGACAGTAATTCACCCCTCCACTTT. Its translation is CASSWDSNSPLHF. The chain is built from TRBV6-5 and TRBJ1-6; TRBD1 aligns across 7 bases. Germline lookup yields CDR1 MNHEY and CDR2 SVGAGI. The CDR3 has 13 amino acids. V lost 4 bases, J lost 6 bases, and 0 bases stayed unmatched.